These 5 T cell receptor beta chains came from one sample sequenced in a study of persistence of HIV-infected CD4 T cells. The libraries were made with immunoSEQ version 4 in survey mode. The data were produced by immunoSEQ multiplex PCR, yet TCRdb's version contains in-frame clones alone and is incomplete. The table records around 40,000 clones, roughly 90% of them present only once. This nonspecific control used anti-CD3/anti-CD28 bead stimulation of CD4+ T cells. Responding CD4+ T cells were sorted by upregulation of both CD40 ligand and CD69. Antigens for these TCRs are unknown. This sample comprised CD4+ T cells sorted from PBMCs after roughly 19-hour stimulation, obtained from a patient who received antiretroviral therapy. These receptors came from an adult woman with HIV who was CMV-seropositive.

The J gene is TRBJ2-3, the V gene TRBV19; TRBD2 agrees at 7 bases. The CDR3 runs to 15 residues. CDR1 is LNHDA, CDR2 SQIVND, per germline (reference sequence). V lost 11 bases, J lost 4 bases, and 15 bases stayed unmatched. The chain's CDR3 is CAASLGGVSSDTQYF. As DNA, the CDR3 is TGTGCCGCCTCTTTGGGGGGGGTTTCGTCAGATACGCAGTATTTT.

The chain joins TRBV3-1 (or the pseudogene TRBV3-2) to TRBJ1-2; 11 nucleotides match TRBD1. The CDR3 runs to 17 residues. The germline V gene has CDR1 LGHDT and CDR2 YNNKEL (reference sequence). Trimming at V came to 1 base and at J to 3 bases, leaving 7 bases not matched to a gene. CDR3 nucleotides: TGTGCCAGCAGCCAAGCCAACCGGGACAGGGGGTACTATGGCTACACCTTC. Translation: CASSQANRDRGYYGYTF.

This clone was detected only once. V is TRBV19 and J is TRBJ2-5; D possibly corresponds to TRBD1 (6 bases). The germline CDR1 and CDR2 sequences are LNHDA and SQIVND (reference sequence). Trimming removed 3 bases from V and 4 bases from J, with 15 bases in between. This CDR3 comprises 15 residues. CDR3: CASSIPTGVGETQYF. The CDR3, as DNA: TGTGCCAGTAGTATCCCGACAGGAGTTGGAGAGACCCAGTACTTC.

The gene calls are TRBV2 and TRBJ2-7; D gene uncertain. Germline loops: CDR1 SNHLY, CDR2 FYNNEI. V lost 2 bases and J 4 bases, leaving 9 bases between the germline ends. The CDR3 has 13 residues. The CDR3 sequence is CASSEFGDYEQYV. DNA for the CDR3: TGTGCCAGCAGTGAATTTGGGGATTACGAGCAGTACGTC.

CDR3 DNA sequence: TGTGCCAGCAGTGAAGTTACGCTAGGGGGGAACACTGAAGCTTTCTTT. It encodes CASSEVTLGGNTEAFF. The chain uses TRBV2 and TRBJ1-1; TRBD1 is a possible D gene (6 bases). The germline CDR1 and CDR2 sequences are SNHLY and FYNNEI. This CDR3 comprises 16 residues. The V gene lost 1 base and the J gene lost 1 base, with 13 bases spanning the gap. Combining the CDR3 with reference TRBV2 and TRBJ1-1 gives the whole variable domain EPEVTQTPSHQVTQMGQEVILRCVPISNHLYFYWYRQILGQKVEFLVSFYNNEISEKSEIFDDQFSVERPDGSNFTLKIRSTKLEDSAMYFCASSEVTLGGNTEAFFGQGTRLTVV.